This T cell receptor (beta chain) is from a study of T-cell reconstitution after alpha-beta-depleted transplantation in children. Researchers prepared the TCRbeta library using unique molecular identifiers, the study reports. TCRdb recomputed calls from the PCR reads with MiXCR, one row per CDR3 protein. Seen here are some 530,000 distinct CDR3 sequences, approximately 13% observed once, and the top ten hold under 7%. Germline CDR1 reads SGHTA; CDR2 reads FQGTGA. The CDR3 length is 14 residues. V lost 5 bases, J lost 5 bases, and 5 bases stayed unmatched. The sample in question was PBMCs from the stem cell graft donor, obtained from the stem cell graft. The rearrangement joins TRBV7-3 to TRBJ2-1, with 8 positions matching TRBD2. The TCR originated in a human donor who donated a stem cell graft to a child with combined immunodeficiency. CDR3 in DNA: TGTGCCAGCAGCCCCAGCGGGGGTAACAATGAGCAGTTCTTC. This translates into CASSPSGGNNEQFF.